This record looks at one TCR beta chain sequence and its context. This sample stems from a study of blood T cell repertoires in COVID-19. Whole-study context: Collection of acute and convalescent COVID-19 samples took place in the United States, Italy and Spain. PBMCs, B-cell-depleted T cells, or T cells were the source of the cDNA or gDNA that made up the material.

Source study methods: Quantification of nucleated cells was approximated via reference gene primer amplification. The table came from immunoSEQ multiplex PCR; TCRdb's copy has only in-frame clones and leaves some out. The DNA gave D and trimming, while V, J and clone size come from that table. The sample contains roughly 140,000 clones, around 87% of which appear only once. The origin of this receptor is a human donor in a cohort sampled during active COVID-19. Sequenced sample: peripheral blood.

This chain's CDR3 is CASSLGQGTSSNTGELFF. CDR3 DNA: TGCGCCAGCAGCTTGGGGCAGGGGACAAGCTCGAACACCGGGGAGCTGTTTTTT. The J gene is TRBJ2-2, the V gene TRBV5-1; D perhaps matches TRBD1 (6 bases). The CDR3 loop spans 18 amino acids. The V end lost 0 bases, the J end lost 0 bases, and 15 bases lay between the germline ends. CDR1 is SGHRS and CDR2 is YFSETQ in the germline V gene.